Following are 25 T cell receptor beta chains from one sample sequenced in a study of T cell changes during pregnancy in multiple sclerosis (dated by TCRdb to between 2019 and 2020). Libraries came from the immunoSEQ multiplex PCR assay. TCRdb took over this immuneACCESS table, retaining in-frame rearrangements with V and J assigned. Such tables are incomplete; in checked studies, under half of the missing clones stem from an unresolved V gene, and the remainder is unexplained. The sample data list fewer than 65,000 clones, and approximately 93% of these were observed just once. The top ten hold around 0.31% of the sample. The material sequenced was CD4+ T cells from peripheral blood mononuclear cells, taken in the third trimester of pregnancy. The receptors were gathered from a female donor with multiple sclerosis, enrolled in a pregnancy study.

The V and J genes are TRBV7-2 and TRBJ2-3; 11 bases map to TRBD2. The J segment lost 4 bases and the V segment lost 1 base, leaving 7 bases of the junction unmatched. The CDR3 runs to 17 residues. The germline gives CDR1 SGHTA, CDR2 FQGNSA. CDR3 sequence reads: CASSLVSGGAAADTQYF. As DNA, the CDR3 is TGTGCCAGCAGCTTAGTTAGCGGGGGGGCAGCGGCAGATACGCAGTATTTT.

The V and J genes are TRBV7-9 and TRBJ1-6, with a tentative D call TRBD1 (6 bases). Trimming stripped 5 bases from V and 7 bases from J, with 15 bases between. The CDR3 runs 15 residues. The germline V gene has CDR1 SEHNR and CDR2 FQNEAQ (reference sequence). This chain's CDR3 is CASSEGGAGNSPLHF. Written as DNA, the CDR3 is TGTGCCAGCAGCGAAGGGGGGGCCGGGAATTCACCCCTCCACTTT.

CDR3 DNA: TGTGCCAGCAGCCGAGAATCCTATGGCTACACCTTC. Translated: CASSRESYGYTF. This rearrangement joins TRBV6-1 to TRBJ1-2; D is uncertain. The CDR3 length is 12 residues. Germline CDR1 MNHNS, CDR2 SASEGT. V lost 6 bases and J 4 bases, leaving 9 bases between the germline ends.

The V gene is TRBV7-3, the J gene TRBJ1-1; possibly TRBD1 for D (5 bases). This CDR3 is built from 13 residues. Germline V gene lookup returns CDR1 SGHTA and CDR2 FQGTGA. V was cut by 2 bases and J by 4 bases, with 8 bases left in between. The CDR3 DNA follows: TGTGCCAGCAGCTTACAGGGTATCACTGAAGCTTTCTTT. Its protein product is CASSLQGITEAFF.

The sample holds a few counts of this clone. The chain links TRBV6-5 to TRBJ1-2; D call uncertain. This CDR3 is 12 amino acids long. The germline V gene encodes CDR1 MNHEY and CDR2 SVGAGI. Trimming pared 6 bases from V and 8 bases from J, leaving 13 bases between. The CDR3 loop reads CASSHAVGGYTF. For the CDR3, the DNA is TGTGCCAGCAGCCATGCCGTCGGGGGCTACACCTTC.

Comment on this clone: A junction end diverges from the germline sequence, so it may reflect a read error. Other DNA sequences from this sample encode an identical CDR3 as well. The J gene is TRBJ1-1, the V gene TRBV5-1, with unresolved D. CDR3 size: 14 residues. The germline V gene has CDR1 SGHRS and CDR2 YFSETQ. CDR3 sequence reads: CASSLGRLDTEAFF. The DNA of the CDR3 is TGCGCCAGCAGTTTGGGCAGGTTGGACACTGAAGCTTTCTTT.

The chain carries TRBV7-2 and TRBJ1-2; TRBD1 aligns across 8 bases. The CDR3 contains 15 residues. V was pared by 2 bases and J by 6 bases, with 8 bases of the junction left unmatched. Germline CDR1 reads SGHTA; CDR2 reads FQGNSA. The CDR3 protein is CASSLLGQGGDGYTF. The CDR3 DNA follows: TGTGCCAGCAGCTTACTCGGACAGGGAGGGGATGGCTACACCTTC.

The chain employs TRBV4-1 and TRBJ2-7; D is possibly TRBD2 (6 bases). The CDR3 has 14 residues. CDR1 and CDR2 from the germline V gene are MGHRA and YSYEKL. The germline V and J ends were trimmed by 2 bases and 6 bases, with 14 bases remaining between them. The CDR3 here is CASSQILAVGEQYF. The CDR3, as DNA: TGCGCCAGCAGCCAAATACTAGCTGTTGGCGAGCAGTACTTC.

This chain uses TRBV9 with TRBJ1-2; TRBD1 aligns across 9 bases. The germline CDR1 and CDR2 sequences are SGDLS and YYNGEE. The CDR3 loop spans 13 amino acids. V trimming: 3 bases; J trimming: 8 bases; junction bases outside the gene matches: 5. The CDR3 DNA reads TGTGCCAGCAGCGAACAGGGGGCCTGGGGCTACACCTTC. Amino acid sequence: CASSEQGAWGYTF.

The chain links TRBV7-9 to TRBJ1-4; D is unresolved. Deletions cut 2 bases from V and 0 bases from J, with 10 bases between. This CDR3 region has 16 residues. CDR1 SEHNR and CDR2 FQNEAQ come from the germline V gene (reference sequence). CDR3 sequence reads: CASSLLSGTTNEKLFF. As DNA, the CDR3 is TGTGCCAGCAGCTTATTGTCGGGGACAACTAATGAAAAACTGTTTTTT.

V usage is TRBV28 and J usage is TRBJ1-5; 7 bases agree with TRBD1. The CDR3 loop spans 15 amino acids. CDR1 MDHEN and CDR2 SYDVKM come from the germline V gene. V was pared by 7 bases and J by 2 bases, with 8 bases of the junction left unmatched. In nucleotides, the CDR3 is TGTGCCAGCACCACAAGGGGGCGCGGCAATCAGCCCCAGCATTTT. This translates into CASTTRGRGNQPQHF.

The chain is built from TRBV28 and TRBJ2-1; 7 nucleotides align to TRBD1. Trimming removed 5 bases from V and 5 bases from J; junction bases left unmatched: 9. CDR1 is MDHEN and CDR2 is SYDVKM in the germline V gene. CDR3 length: 15 amino acids. CDR3 protein: CASSAPGQGDNEQFF. Written as DNA, the CDR3 is TGTGCCAGCAGTGCCCCCGGGCAGGGGGACAATGAGCAGTTCTTC.

The J gene is TRBJ1-5, the V gene TRBV7-2, with 8 bases lining up with TRBD1. The J segment lost 7 bases and the V segment lost 3 bases, leaving 8 bases of the junction unmatched. The germline CDR1 and CDR2 sequences are SGHTA and FQGNSA. This CDR3 has 15 amino acids. The DNA of the CDR3 is TGTGCCAGCAGCTTTGAATGGACAGGGAAACAGCCCCAGCATTTT. Residues: CASSFEWTGKQPQHF.

The genes are TRBV6-1 and TRBJ1-1; TRBD1 agrees at 8 bases. In germline, CDR1 is MNHNS, CDR2 SASEGT. The CDR3 is 14 residues long. The junction had 7 bases not matched to a gene; V was cut back by 6 bases and J by 4 bases. The CDR3 sequence is CASSLDRVVTEAFF. CDR3 DNA sequence: TGTGCCAGCAGCCTGGACAGGGTCGTCACTGAAGCTTTCTTT.

The rearrangement links TRBV2 to TRBJ2-7; 7 bases map to TRBD1. After removal of 6 bases from V and 2 bases from J, the junction contained 7 bases not matched to a gene. The V gene's germline CDR1 is SNHLY and CDR2 FYNNEI. The CDR3 is 14 amino acids. The CDR3 loop is CASRYKGATYEQYF. CDR3 bases: TGTGCCAGCAGGTACAAGGGGGCCACCTACGAGCAGTACTTC.

This clone has just one count. J is TRBJ2-1 and V is TRBV5-1, with 9 positions matching TRBD1. This CDR3 contains 16 residues. Germline CDR1 reads SGHRS; CDR2 reads YFSETQ. After removal of 4 bases from V and 2 bases from J, the junction contained 7 bases not matched to a gene. The chain's CDR3 is CASSPGDRVPYNEQFF. In DNA form, the CDR3 reads TGCGCCAGCAGCCCCGGGGACAGGGTCCCCTACAATGAGCAGTTCTTC. The full variable domain, its missing parts supplied by reference TRBV5-1 and TRBJ2-1, is KAGVTQTPRYLIKTRGQQVTLSCSPISGHRSVSWYQQTPGQGLQFLFEYFSETQRNKGNFPGRFSGRQFSNSRSEMNVSTLELGDSALYLCASSPGDRVPYNEQFFGPGTRLTVL.

This clone was seen just once. The genes are TRBV6-1 and TRBJ1-1, with D possibly TRBD1 on 6 matching bases. V was clipped by 6 bases and J by 6 bases, with 17 bases between them. Germline CDR1 reads MNHNS; CDR2 reads SASEGT. This CDR3 has 14 amino acids. CDR3 in DNA: TGTGCCAGCAGCGTGACAGGTCAGAGTGCTGAAGCTTTCTTT. Residues: CASSVTGQSAEAFF.

The chain combines TRBV6-6 with TRBJ1-3, with 9 bases aligning to TRBD1. Germline trimming cut 6 bases from V and 0 bases from J; bases unmatched to any gene: 6. Germline V CDR1 and CDR2: MNHNY, SVGAGI (reference sequence). This CDR3 is built from 16 residues. The CDR3 DNA is TGTGCCAGCAGCTCCGGGACAGGGACCTCTGGAAACACCATATATTTT. It encodes CASSSGTGTSGNTIYF.

This clone was detected only a few times. This chain links TRBV30 with TRBJ1-4, with D hard to call. The germline V and J ends were trimmed by 0 bases and 8 bases, with 10 bases remaining between them. The CDR3 length is 13 residues. Germline loops: CDR1 GTSNPN, CDR2 SVGIG (reference sequence). In nucleotides, the CDR3 is TGTGCCTGGAGTGTTTTAGGAGGCGAAAAACTGTTTTTT. Its translation: CAWSVLGGEKLFF.

The chain is built from TRBV9 and TRBJ2-5, with 13 bases identical to TRBD2. J lost 4 bases, V lost 4 bases, and 4 bases had no gene match. Germline lookup yields CDR1 SGDLS and CDR2 YYNGEE. The CDR3 extends over 15 amino acids. The CDR3 region is CASSRTSGSLETQYF. Here the CDR3 DNA reads TGTGCCAGCAGCCGGACTAGCGGGAGTTTAGAGACCCAGTACTTC.

V and J are TRBV11-1 and TRBJ2-3, with D possibly TRBD2 on 7 matching bases. Trimming pared 4 bases from V and 6 bases from J, leaving 23 bases between. This CDR3 comprises 17 residues. Germline V lookup: CDR1 SGHAT, CDR2 FQDESV (reference sequence). CDR3 nucleotide sequence: TGTGCCAGCAGCTGGGGGCGGGCTAGCGGAAAGAGTGATACGCAGTATTTT. Residues: CASSWGRASGKSDTQYF.

J is TRBJ2-1 and V is TRBV18, with 9 bases fitting TRBD2. Per the germline V gene, CDR1 is KGHSH and CDR2 is LQKENI. The CDR3 consists of 16 residues. Trimming took 4 bases from V and 0 from J; bases not matched to a gene: 4. The CDR3 DNA follows: TGTGCCAGCTCACAGCTTAGCGGGAGCTCCTACAATGAGCAGTTCTTC. As protein: CASSQLSGSSYNEQFF.

V gene TRBV6-1 combines with J gene TRBJ2-5; 8 bases line up with TRBD1. CDR1 MNHNS and CDR2 SASEGT come from the germline V gene. This CDR3 comprises 14 residues. V was clipped by 9 bases and J by 2 bases; unmatched bases: 8. In DNA form, the CDR3 reads TGTGCCAGTCAATCTCGACAGGGGCAAGAGACCCAGTACTTC. Amino acid sequence: CASQSRQGQETQYF.

The chain links TRBV28 to TRBJ1-5; D is unclear. This CDR3 has 13 residues. Germline CDR1 is MDHEN and CDR2 is SYDVKM. Deletions cut 2 bases from V and 0 bases from J, with 2 bases between. CDR3 sequence: CASSLLSNQPQHF. As DNA, the CDR3 is TGTGCCAGCAGTTTACTTAGCAATCAGCCCCAGCATTTT.

This chain connects TRBV18 to TRBJ1-1; no clear D gene. V dropped 1 base and J dropped 0 bases, with 15 bases sitting between them. This CDR3 comprises 17 residues. Germline V CDR1 and CDR2: KGHSH, LQKENI. The DNA of the CDR3 is TGTGCCAGCTCACCACTCCCAGCGGCGGGGATGAACACTGAAGCTTTCTTT. This translates into CASSPLPAAGMNTEAFF. Together with reference TRBV18 and TRBJ1-1, the CDR3 gives the full variable domain: NAGVMQNPRHLVRRRGQEARLRCSPMKGHSHVYWYRQLPEEGLKFMVYLQKENIIDESGMPKERFSAEFPKEGPSILRIQQVVRGDSAAYFCASSPLPAAGMNTEAFFGQGTRLTVV.